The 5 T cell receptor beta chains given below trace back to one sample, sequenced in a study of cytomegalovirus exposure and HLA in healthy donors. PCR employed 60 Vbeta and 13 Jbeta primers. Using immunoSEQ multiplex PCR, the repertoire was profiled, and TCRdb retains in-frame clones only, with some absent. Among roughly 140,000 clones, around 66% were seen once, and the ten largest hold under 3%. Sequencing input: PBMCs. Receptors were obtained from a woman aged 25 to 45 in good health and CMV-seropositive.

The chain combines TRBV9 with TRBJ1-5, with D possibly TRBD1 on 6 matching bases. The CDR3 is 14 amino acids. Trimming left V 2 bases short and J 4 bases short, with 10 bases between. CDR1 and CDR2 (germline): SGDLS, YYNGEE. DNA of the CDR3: TGTGCCAGCAGCGTCGGGACACAGAATCAGCCCCAGCATTTT. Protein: CASSVGTQNQPQHF.

This chain's CDR3 is CASSGQRGGQETQYF. The CDR3 DNA sequence: TGCGCCAGCAGTGGACAGCGGGGGGGCCAAGAGACCCAGTACTTC. This chain links TRBV10-1 with TRBJ2-5; TRBD2 matches at 10 bases. J lost 1 base, V lost 4 bases, and 3 bases had no gene match. Germline V lookup: CDR1 WNHNN, CDR2 SYGVQD (reference sequence). The CDR3 runs 15 residues.

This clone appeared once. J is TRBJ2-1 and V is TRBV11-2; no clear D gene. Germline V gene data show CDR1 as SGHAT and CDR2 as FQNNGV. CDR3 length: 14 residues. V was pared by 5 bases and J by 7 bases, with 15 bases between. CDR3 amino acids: CASSLRLLDNEQFF. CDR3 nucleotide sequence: TGTGCCAGCAGCCTAAGACTCTTAGATAATGAGCAGTTCTTC.

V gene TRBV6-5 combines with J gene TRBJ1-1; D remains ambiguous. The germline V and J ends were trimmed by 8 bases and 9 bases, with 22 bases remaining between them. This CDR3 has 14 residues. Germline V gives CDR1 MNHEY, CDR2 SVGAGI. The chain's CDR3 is CASEGRLAGPKAFF. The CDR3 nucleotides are TGTGCCAGCGAGGGTCGTCTGGCGGGCCCCAAAGCTTTCTTT.

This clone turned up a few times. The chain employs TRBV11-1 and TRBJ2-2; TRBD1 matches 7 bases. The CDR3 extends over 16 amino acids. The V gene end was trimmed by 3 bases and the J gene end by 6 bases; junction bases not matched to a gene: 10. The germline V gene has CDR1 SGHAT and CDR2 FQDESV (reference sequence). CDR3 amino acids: CASSLRGPGSAGELFF. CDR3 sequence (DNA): TGTGCCAGCAGCTTGAGGGGGCCCGGTTCGGCCGGGGAGCTGTTTTTT.